This record covers a single TCR beta chain. This record belongs to a study of blood T cell repertoires in COVID-19. Study information: Sources were T cells, B-cell-depleted T cells, or PBMCs; the material itself was cDNA or gDNA.

Per the study methods: Reference gene primer amplification gave nucleated cell count estimates. The method was immunoSEQ multiplex PCR; TCRdb's version includes in-frame clones alone and lacks a portion of them. V and J calls and clone size follow that table, whereas D and trimming were derived from the DNA. The sample includes about 440,000 clones, 85% to 90% of them seen just once. Trimming took off 3 bases at V and 7 bases at J, with 13 bases between the two ends. The CDR3 length is 13 residues. The germline gives CDR1 DFQATT, CDR2 SNEGSKA (reference sequence). V gene TRBV20-1 combines with J gene TRBJ2-1; D uncertain. Sequencing was carried out using peripheral blood. The source of this sequence is a woman between 25 and 40 years old with acute or convalescent COVID-19. The CDR3 protein is CSASHPGGNEQFF. CDR3 nucleotides: TGCAGTGCTAGTCACCCTGGCGGAAATGAGCAGTTCTTC.